These T cell receptor beta chains were read from a single sample in a study of blood T cell repertoires in COVID-19. Using immunoSEQ multiplex PCR, the repertoire was profiled, and TCRdb retains in-frame clones only, with some absent. This table holds roughly 340,000 clones, 75% to 90% found once. What was sequenced was PBMCs or T cells enriched from blood (not recorded which). These receptor sequences come from a man aged 18 to 30 who had recovered from COVID-19. The CDR3 runs from the conserved cysteine through the conserved F or W. Fields, in order: J gene, V gene, CDR3 protein.

TRBJ2-7 | TRBV3-1/TRBV3-2 | CASSQATYEQYF
TRBJ2-1 | TRBV7-6 | CASSLGLGHNNEQFF
TRBJ2-7 | TRBV5-1 | CASSPLGRGTEQYF
TRBJ1-2 | TRBV7-2 | CASSLWVGPQTYGYTF
TRBJ2-3 | TRBV2 | CASKDRDTQYF
TRBJ1-1 | TRBV3-1/TRBV3-2 | CASTLNTEAFF
TRBJ2-2 | TRBV19 | CASSIGTGELFF
TRBJ1-2 | TRBV5-5 | CASSKDRGPYGYTF
TRBJ1-4 | TRBV5-4 | CASSSRQGANEKLFF
TRBJ2-5 | TRBV20-1 | CSASTLAQETQYF
TRBJ2-5 | TRBV10-3 | CAISEGGQGAQETQYF
TRBJ2-3 | TRBV5-1 | CASSFDRGDTQYF
TRBJ2-7 | TRBV27 | CASRYRDSEGYEQYF
TRBJ2-5 | TRBV25-1 | CASSASGEETQYF
TRBJ2-7 | TRBV6-2/TRBV6-3 | CASSYFTGLFHEQYF
TRBJ2-2 | TRBV18 | CASSPPGQGTNTGELFF
TRBJ2-7 | TRBV4-3 | CASSPDYPGGYEQYF
TRBJ2-1 | TRBV7-2 | CASSLAGLAGGESSYNEQFF
TRBJ2-1 | TRBV20-1 | CSAPQDNEQFF
TRBJ2-1 | TRBV25-1 | CASSAGLPNEQFF
TRBJ2-7 | TRBV11-2 | CASSLTGSSYEQYF
TRBJ1-3 | TRBV30 | CAWSVYRGMTGNTIYF
TRBJ2-1 | TRBV12-3/TRBV12-4 | CASSWRPNEQFF
TRBJ1-2 | TRBV3-1/TRBV3-2 | CASSQSGGHVYGYTF
TRBJ2-5 | TRBV24-1 | CATATRSGGQETQYF
TRBJ2-1 | TRBV6-5 | CASSPGQAYNEQFF
TRBJ1-5 | TRBV2 | CASSVVNGNQPQHF
TRBJ2-5 | TRBV3-1/TRBV3-2 | CASSQGRQIETQYF
TRBJ2-3 | TRBV9 | CASSVAVYSTQYF
TRBJ2-7 | TRBV28 | CASRYRDHEQYF
TRBJ1-4 | TRBV27 | CASSFGGMGEKLFF
TRBJ1-2 | TRBV28 | CASSFRVYGYTF
TRBJ2-2 | TRBV19 | CASSIGQGAGGELFF
TRBJ2-1 | TRBV9 | CASSVAGQGRDEQFF
TRBJ2-1 | TRBV29-1 | CSVVRGEQFF
TRBJ2-5 | TRBV5-6 | CASSSGTGQETQYF
TRBJ2-7 | TRBV15 | CATSRAGEEGEDEQYF
TRBJ2-7 | TRBV6-5 | CASSSTGGEQYF
TRBJ1-2 | TRBV19 | CASSPRQGYPYGYTF
TRBJ1-1 | TRBV7-9 | CASSFGDVEAFF
TRBJ1-4 | TRBV7-9 | CASSLGAGSTNEKLFF
TRBJ1-2 | TRBV18 | CASSPGTGGLSNYGYTF
TRBJ2-2 | TRBV27 | CASSLGTNTGELFF
TRBJ1-1 | TRBV5-4 | CASRTGQGTEAFF
TRBJ2-2 | TRBV7-3 | CASSRQGPLTGELFF